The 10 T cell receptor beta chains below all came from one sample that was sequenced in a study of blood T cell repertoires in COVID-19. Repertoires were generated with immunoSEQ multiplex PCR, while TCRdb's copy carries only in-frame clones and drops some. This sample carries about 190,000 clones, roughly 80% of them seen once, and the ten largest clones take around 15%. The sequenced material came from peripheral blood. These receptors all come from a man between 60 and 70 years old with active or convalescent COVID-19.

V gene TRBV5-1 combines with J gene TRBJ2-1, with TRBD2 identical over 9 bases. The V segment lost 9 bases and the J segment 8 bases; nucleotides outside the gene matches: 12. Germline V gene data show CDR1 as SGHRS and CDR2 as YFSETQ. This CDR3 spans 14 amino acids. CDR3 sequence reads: CATSGLSGRDEQFF. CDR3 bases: TGCGCCACGTCAGGGCTTAGCGGGAGAGATGAGCAGTTCTTC.

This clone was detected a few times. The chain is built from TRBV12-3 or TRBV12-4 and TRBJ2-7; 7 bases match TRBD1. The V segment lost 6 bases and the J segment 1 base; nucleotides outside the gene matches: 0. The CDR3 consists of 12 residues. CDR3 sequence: CASRGQSYEQYF. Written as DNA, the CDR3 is TGTGCCAGCAGGGGACAGTCCTACGAGCAGTACTTC.

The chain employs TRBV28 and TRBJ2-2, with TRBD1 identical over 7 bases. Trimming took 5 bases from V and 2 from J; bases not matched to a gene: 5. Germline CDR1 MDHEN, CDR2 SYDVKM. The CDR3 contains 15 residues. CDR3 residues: CASSPGTVNTGELFF. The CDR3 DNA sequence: TGTGCCAGCAGTCCCGGGACAGTAAACACCGGGGAGCTGTTTTTT.

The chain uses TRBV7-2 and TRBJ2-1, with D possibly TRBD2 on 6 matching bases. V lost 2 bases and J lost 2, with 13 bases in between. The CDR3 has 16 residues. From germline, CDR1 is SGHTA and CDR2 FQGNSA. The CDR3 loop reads CASSLTQRAPYNEQFF. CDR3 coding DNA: TGTGCCAGCAGCTTAACCCAGCGGGCTCCCTACAATGAGCAGTTCTTC.

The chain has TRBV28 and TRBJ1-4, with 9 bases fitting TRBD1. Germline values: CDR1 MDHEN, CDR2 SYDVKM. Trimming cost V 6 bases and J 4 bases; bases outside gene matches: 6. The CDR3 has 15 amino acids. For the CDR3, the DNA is TGTGCCAGCAGCTTACAGGGGGCGATTAATGAAAAACTGTTTTTT. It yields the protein CASSLQGAINEKLFF.

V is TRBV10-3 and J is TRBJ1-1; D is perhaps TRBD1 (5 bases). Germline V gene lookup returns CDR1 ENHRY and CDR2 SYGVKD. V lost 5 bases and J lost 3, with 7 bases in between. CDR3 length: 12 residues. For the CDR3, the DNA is TGTGCCATCAGTCAACAGGACACTGAAGCTTTCTTT. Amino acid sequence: CAISQQDTEAFF.

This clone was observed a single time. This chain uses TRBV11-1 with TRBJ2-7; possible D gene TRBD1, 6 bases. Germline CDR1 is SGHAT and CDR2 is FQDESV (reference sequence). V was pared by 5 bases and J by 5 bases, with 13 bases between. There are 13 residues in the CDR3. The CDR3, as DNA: TGTGCCAGCAGCCCGCGACAGGTTAACGAGCAGTACTTC. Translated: CASSPRQVNEQYF.

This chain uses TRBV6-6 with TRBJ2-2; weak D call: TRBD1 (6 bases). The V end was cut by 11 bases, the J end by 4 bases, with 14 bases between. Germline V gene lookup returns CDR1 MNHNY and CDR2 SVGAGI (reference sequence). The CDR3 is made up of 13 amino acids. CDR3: CAGGRPLTGELFF. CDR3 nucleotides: TGTGCCGGGGGCAGACCCCTCACCGGGGAGCTGTTTTTT.

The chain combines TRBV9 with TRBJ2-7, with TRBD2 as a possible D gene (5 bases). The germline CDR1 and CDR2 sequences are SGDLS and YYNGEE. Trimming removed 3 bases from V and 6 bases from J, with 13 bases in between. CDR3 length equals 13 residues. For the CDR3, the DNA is TGTGCCAGCAGCGCAAGGGAGAAGGCCGAGCAGTACTTC. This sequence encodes CASSAREKAEQYF.

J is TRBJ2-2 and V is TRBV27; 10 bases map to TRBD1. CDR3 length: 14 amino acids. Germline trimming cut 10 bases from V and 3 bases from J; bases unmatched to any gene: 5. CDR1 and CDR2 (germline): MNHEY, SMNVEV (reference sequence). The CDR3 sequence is CATLDRGHTGELFF. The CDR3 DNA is TGTGCCACCCTAGACAGGGGGCACACCGGGGAGCTGTTTTTT.